This is a list of T cell receptor beta chains from one sample in a study of blood T cell repertoires in COVID-19. Sequencing was performed with immunoSEQ multiplex PCR; in TCRdb, only in-frame clones are kept and a portion is missing. The sample carries roughly 85,000 clones, 86% recorded once. Sequences were obtained from peripheral blood. Receptor source: a man aged 50 to 59 with active or convalescent COVID-19. Both conserved end residues are part of each CDR3. Each record gives: V gene, D gene, J gene, clone size, CDR3 protein, CDR3 DNA. The D gene is left open where the match is weak. The listing skips clone size in some rows; elsewhere it reads once, few, many or a size class.

TRBV5-4	TRBD1	TRBJ2-7	-	CASSNGQGRHF	TGTGCCAGCAGCAACGGACAGGGAAGGCACTTC
TRBV6-6	TRBD2	TRBJ2-3	-	CASSRTSGGTDTQYF	TGTGCCAGCAGTAGGACTAGCGGGGGGACGGATACGCAGTATTTT
TRBV24-1	TRBD1	TRBJ2-2	-	CATTAPGGTGELFF	TGTGCCACCACCGCCCCAGGGGGCACCGGGGAGCTGTTTTTT
TRBV9	-	TRBJ2-5	-	CASSVEPTGTQYF	TGTGCCAGCAGCGTAGAGCCCACGGGGACCCAGTACTTC
TRBV10-2	-	TRBJ2-1	-	CASTTGPTPSEQFF	TGCGCCAGCACAACAGGGCCGACCCCCAGTGAGCAGTTCTTC
TRBV29-1	-	TRBJ2-7	-	CSVQGIESDEQYF	TGCAGCGTGCAGGGAATCGAGTCAGACGAGCAGTACTTC
TRBV11-2	TRBD2	TRBJ2-7	few	CASSLDAGGGEQYF	TGTGCCAGCAGCTTAGATGCGGGAGGCGGTGAGCAGTACTTC
TRBV18	TRBD1	TRBJ1-1	-	CASSRFQTGGITEAFF	TGTGCCAGCTCACGCTTTCAGACAGGGGGAATAACTGAAGCTTTCTTT
TRBV4-2	TRBD2	TRBJ2-7	-	CASSRGGDASYEQYF	TGTGCCAGCAGCCGGGGGGGGGACGCATCCTACGAGCAGTACTTC
TRBV5-1	-	TRBJ1-3	-	CASSYTGGSGNTIYF	TGCGCCAGCAGCTATACAGGTGGCTCTGGAAACACCATATATTTT
TRBV28	-	TRBJ1-5	-	CASYGGGNQPQHF	TGTGCCAGTTATGGGGGGGGCAATCAGCCCCAGCATTTT
TRBV12-5	TRBD1	TRBJ2-7	once	CASGSSGTGALYF	TGTGCTAGTGGTTCGTCTGGGACAGGAGCACTGTACTTC
TRBV2	TRBD2	TRBJ2-1	-	CASTSGGVRVF	TGTGCCAGCACTAGCGGGGGGGTTCGGGTCTTC
TRBV3-1/TRBV3-2	TRBD1	TRBJ1-1	-	CASSPRGQSTEAFF	TGTGCCAGCAGCCCCAGGGGGCAAAGCACTGAAGCTTTCTTT
TRBV4-1	TRBD2	TRBJ2-5	-	CASSQTWTSQETQYF	TGCGCCAGCAGCCAAACTTGGACTAGTCAAGAGACCCAGTACTTC
TRBV12-2	-	TRBJ1-6	once	CASRLGVTLLFNSPLHF	TGTGCAAGTCGCTTAGGTGTGACTCTTCTTTTCAATTCACCCCTCCACTTT
TRBV30	-	TRBJ1-2	-	CALIPGANYGYTF	TGTGCCTTGATTCCGGGGGCTAACTATGGCTACACCTTC
TRBV4-2	-	TRBJ1-2	-	CASSQDSGVGGYTF	TGTGCCAGCAGCCAAGATTCTGGAGTTGGTGGCTACACCTTC
TRBV6-5	-	TRBJ1-4	-	CASSYFGKLFF	TGTGCCAGCAGTTACTTCGGGAAACTGTTTTTT
TRBV5-1	-	TRBJ1-2	-	CASSLVQGLGYGYTF	TGCGCCAGCAGCTTGGTTCAGGGCCTAGGCTATGGCTACACCTTC
TRBV15	-	TRBJ2-7	once	CATSRDLTGEQYF	TGTGCCACCAGCAGAGATCTCACCGGGGAGCAGTACTTC
TRBV7-9	TRBD1	TRBJ2-1	-	CASSRDRAYYNEQFF	TGTGCCAGCAGCCGGGACAGGGCTTACTACAATGAGCAGTTCTTC
TRBV28	-	TRBJ1-2	-	CASSLSGYGYTF	TGTGCCAGCAGTTTATCAGGATATGGCTACACCTTC
TRBV11-3	-	TRBJ1-3	-	CASSPPRAGGKTSSGNTIYF	TGTGCCAGCAGCCCACCTCGTGCGGGGGGCAAAACTTCCTCTGGAAACACCATATATTTT